The 10 T cell receptor beta chains below come from one sample, sequenced in a study of T cell clusters in autoimmune cytopenias. Each sample's input was roughly 230 ng genomic DNA, approximately 37,500 genome equivalents. One tube held mixed TRB-A and TRB-B primer pools for touch-down PCR. With the multiplex PCR reads reprocessed, TCRdb shows one record per CDR3 protein and no DNA. This table lists a few thousand distinct CDR3 sequences. Sequencing was carried out using peripheral blood. All receptors derive from a human donor with an autoimmune cytopenia or autoimmune hepatitis (not recorded which).

This clonotype ranks as medium-sized in terms of frequency. The chain carries TRBV12-3 or TRBV12-4 and TRBJ2-3; with no DNA, the TCRdb D assignment of TRBD1 cannot be verified. CDR3 size: 15 residues. CDR3 amino acids: CASSPRQGWVSTQYF.

This clonotype is classed as medium-sized by frequency. V gene TRBV10-3 combines with J gene TRBJ2-5; absent DNA, TCRdb's TRBD2 call cannot be checked. The CDR3 consists of 18 residues. Germline assignment: CDR1 ENHRY and CDR2 SYGVKD. The chain's CDR3 is CAISESALAGVGQETQYF.

This chain joins TRBV27 and TRBJ2-5; absent DNA, TCRdb's TRBD1 call cannot be checked. The CDR3 length is 16 residues. CDR1 and CDR2 from the germline V gene are MNHEY and SMNVEV (reference sequence). CDR3 in amino acids: CASSLRIGTGGETQYF.

The chain is built from TRBV20-1 and TRBJ1-1; the TCRdb call, TRBD1, lacks DNA for checking. In germline, CDR1 is DFQATT, CDR2 SNEGSKA (reference sequence). This CDR3 is built from 12 residues. CDR3 amino acids: CSASKIGRGAFF.

This chain connects TRBV5-5 to TRBJ2-1. The V gene's germline CDR1 is SGHKS and CDR2 YYEKEE (reference sequence). The CDR3 runs 14 residues. CDR3 loop: CASRVGGAYNEQFF.

V is TRBV11-2 and J is TRBJ2-5; TCRdb picks TRBD2, but there is no DNA to check that call. This CDR3 comprises 15 residues. Germline V gene data show CDR1 as SGHAT and CDR2 as FQNNGV. CDR3 protein: CASSYNRYWRETQYF.

This clonotype counts as medium-sized by frequency. The chain employs TRBV7-9 and TRBJ2-1. There are 14 residues in the CDR3. Germline assignment: CDR1 SEHNR and CDR2 FQNEAQ (reference sequence). The CDR3: CASSFPLISNEQFF.

Frequency places this clonotype as medium-sized. The rearrangement links TRBV5-4 to TRBJ1-5. CDR3 length equals 15 residues. Germline-derived CDR1 and CDR2 are SGHNT and YYREEE (reference sequence). This CDR3 reads CASSLDGGINQPQHF.

The chain employs TRBV5-1 and TRBJ2-1. Per the germline V gene, CDR1 is SGHRS and CDR2 is YFSETQ. The CDR3 consists of 15 residues. CDR3 sequence: CASSLVGSTYNEQFF.

The chain is built from TRBV6-1 and TRBJ2-2. The germline V gene encodes CDR1 MNHNS and CDR2 SASEGT. The CDR3 has 14 residues. The CDR3 spells CASSEQMNTGELFF.